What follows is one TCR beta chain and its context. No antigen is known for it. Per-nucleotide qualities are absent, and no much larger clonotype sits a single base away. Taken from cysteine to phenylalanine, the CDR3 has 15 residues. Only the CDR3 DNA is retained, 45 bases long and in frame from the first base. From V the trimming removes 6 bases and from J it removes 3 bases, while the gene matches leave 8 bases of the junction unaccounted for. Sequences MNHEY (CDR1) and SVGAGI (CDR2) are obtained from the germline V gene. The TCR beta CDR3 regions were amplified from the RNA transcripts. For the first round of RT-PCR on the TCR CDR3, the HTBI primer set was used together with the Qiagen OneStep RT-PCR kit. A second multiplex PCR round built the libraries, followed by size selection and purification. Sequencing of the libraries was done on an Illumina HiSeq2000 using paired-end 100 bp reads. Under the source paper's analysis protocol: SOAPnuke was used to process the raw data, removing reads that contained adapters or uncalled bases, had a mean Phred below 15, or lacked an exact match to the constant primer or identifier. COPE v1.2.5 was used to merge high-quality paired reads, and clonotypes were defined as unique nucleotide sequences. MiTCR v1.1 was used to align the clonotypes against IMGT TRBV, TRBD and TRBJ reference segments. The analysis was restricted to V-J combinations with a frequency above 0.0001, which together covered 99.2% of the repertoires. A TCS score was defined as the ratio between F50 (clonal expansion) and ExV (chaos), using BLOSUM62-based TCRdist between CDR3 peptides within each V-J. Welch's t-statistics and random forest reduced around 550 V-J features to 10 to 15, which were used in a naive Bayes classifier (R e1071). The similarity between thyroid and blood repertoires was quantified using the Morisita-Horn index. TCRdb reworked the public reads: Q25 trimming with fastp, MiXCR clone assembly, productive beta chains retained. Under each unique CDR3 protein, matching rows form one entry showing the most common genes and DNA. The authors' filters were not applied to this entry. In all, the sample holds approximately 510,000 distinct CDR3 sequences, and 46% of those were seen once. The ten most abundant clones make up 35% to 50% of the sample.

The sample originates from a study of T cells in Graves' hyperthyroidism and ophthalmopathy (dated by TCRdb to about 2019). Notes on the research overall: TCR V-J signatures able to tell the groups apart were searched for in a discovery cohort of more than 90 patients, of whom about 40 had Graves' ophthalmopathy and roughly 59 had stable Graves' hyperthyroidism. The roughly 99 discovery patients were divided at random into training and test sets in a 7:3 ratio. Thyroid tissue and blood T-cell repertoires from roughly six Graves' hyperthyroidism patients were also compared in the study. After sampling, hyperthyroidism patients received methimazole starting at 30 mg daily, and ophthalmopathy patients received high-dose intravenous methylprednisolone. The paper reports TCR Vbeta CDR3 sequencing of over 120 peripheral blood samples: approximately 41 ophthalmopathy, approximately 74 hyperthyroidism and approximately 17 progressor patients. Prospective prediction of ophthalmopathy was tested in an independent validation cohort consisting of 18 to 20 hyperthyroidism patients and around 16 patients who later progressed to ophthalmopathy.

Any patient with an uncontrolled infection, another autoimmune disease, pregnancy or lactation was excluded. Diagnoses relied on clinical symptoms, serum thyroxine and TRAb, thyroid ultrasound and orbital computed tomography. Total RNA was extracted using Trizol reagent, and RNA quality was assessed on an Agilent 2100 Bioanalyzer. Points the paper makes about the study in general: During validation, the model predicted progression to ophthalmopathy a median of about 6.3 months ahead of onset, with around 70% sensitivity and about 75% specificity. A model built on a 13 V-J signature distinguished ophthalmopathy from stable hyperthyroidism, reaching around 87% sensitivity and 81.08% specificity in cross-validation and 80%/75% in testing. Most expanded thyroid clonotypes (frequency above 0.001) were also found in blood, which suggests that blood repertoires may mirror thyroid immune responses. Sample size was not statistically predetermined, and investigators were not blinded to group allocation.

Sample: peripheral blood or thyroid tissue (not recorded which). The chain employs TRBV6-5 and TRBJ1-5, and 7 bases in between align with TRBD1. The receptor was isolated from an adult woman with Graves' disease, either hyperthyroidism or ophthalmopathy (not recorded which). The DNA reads TGTGCCAGCAGCCGGGACAGTGGTATCAATCAGCCCCAGCATTTT. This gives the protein CASSRDSGINQPQHF.